Listed here is a single T cell receptor (beta chain). The antigen remains unidentified. This record comes from a study of persistence of HIV-infected CD4 T cells. Study at large: Donors had been on suppressive ART for a median of approximately eight years. Antigen stimulation activated a lower proportion of cells, more of them memory, than anti-CD3/anti-CD28 stimulation.

This was the immunoSEQ version 4 assay in survey mode. Sequencing used immunoSEQ multiplex PCR; TCRdb keeps in-frame clones, though not all of them. Among 37,000 or so clones listed, about 87% were seen once. Nonspecific anti-CD3/anti-CD28 bead stimulation represents the broad CD4+ T cell repertoire. Sorting of responding CD4+ T cells relied on upregulated CD40 ligand together with CD69. Study-wide results and limits: TCR oligoclonality correlated with proviral oligoclonality in the same sorted populations. Degenerate expanded CDR3beta sequences were enriched among CMV- and Gag-responding cells.

The sequences come from CD4+ T cells sorted from PBMCs after roughly 18-hour stimulation, collected from a patient who received antiretroviral therapy. This receptor was obtained from an adult man with HIV who was CMV-seropositive.

The DNA for the CDR3 is TGTGCCAGTAGTATGATGAGAGACAATGAGCAGTTCTTC. This translates into CASSMMRDNEQFF. The rearrangement joins TRBV19 to TRBJ2-1, with D unclear. V lost 3 bases and J 5 bases, leaving 8 bases between the germline ends. In germline, CDR1 is LNHDA, CDR2 SQIVND (reference sequence). The CDR3 extends over 13 amino acids.